This T cell receptor (beta chain) emerged from a study of cytomegalovirus exposure and HLA in healthy donors. It was with 60 Vbeta and 13 Jbeta primers that the PCR ran. Libraries were prepared by immunoSEQ multiplex PCR; TCRdb keeps only in-frame clonotypes and omits some of them. The table lists around 140,000 clones, about three quarters of them singletons. Germline V lookup: CDR1 SGHTA, CDR2 FQGNSA. The CDR3 spans 14 residues. V lost 5 bases to trimming and J lost 3 bases, with 13 bases between them. The sequence came from a female donor in good health and CMV-seropositive. The sample taken for sequencing was PBMCs. The V call is TRBV7-2, the J call TRBJ1-2; no definite D call. CDR3 DNA: TGTGCCAGCAGCCCTAGCGGAACTGACTATGGCTACACCTTC. This codes for CASSPSGTDYGYTF.